This T cell receptor (beta chain) is from a study of metastatic and nonmetastatic thyroid tumors. Before thyroid surgery, none of the patients had received any treatment. This CDR3 has 12 amino acids. Germline values: CDR1 SQVTM, CDR2 ANQGSEA. Via MiXCR, TCRdb re-called the PCR reads. The sample includes about 41,000 clones, roughly 10% seen only once; the top ten take roughly 25%. This clone was observed a handful of times. One base away lies a much larger clone, so this may be a sequencing read error. J is TRBJ2-7 and V is TRBV29-1, with 8 bases aligning to TRBD1. Sequenced: blood. The TCR originated in a female donor with papillary thyroid cancer or a benign thyroid nodule (not recorded which). Some clones in this sample may be carry-over from other donors' samples. The CDR3 region is CIVVTGGYEQYF. The CDR3 nucleotides read TGCATCGTCGTAACAGGGGGCTACGAGCAGTACTTC.